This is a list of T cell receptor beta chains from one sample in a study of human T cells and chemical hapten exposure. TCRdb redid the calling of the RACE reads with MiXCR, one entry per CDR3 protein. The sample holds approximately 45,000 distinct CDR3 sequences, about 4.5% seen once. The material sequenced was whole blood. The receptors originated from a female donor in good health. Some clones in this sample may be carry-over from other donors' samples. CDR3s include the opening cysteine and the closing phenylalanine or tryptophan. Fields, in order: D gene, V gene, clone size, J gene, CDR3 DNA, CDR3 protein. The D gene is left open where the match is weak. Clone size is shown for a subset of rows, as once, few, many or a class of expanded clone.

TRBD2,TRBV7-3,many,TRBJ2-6,TGTGCCAGCGGAGGGAGGGTTGCTGGGGCCAACGTCCTGACTTTC,CASGGRVAGANVLTF
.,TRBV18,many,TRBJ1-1,TGTGCCAGCTCAATAGATCAGGGGAACACTGAAGCTTTCTTT,CASSIDQGNTEAFF
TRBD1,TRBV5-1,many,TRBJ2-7,TGCGCCAGCAGCTGGGACAGGGGGAACTACGAGCAGTACTTC,CASSWDRGNYEQYF
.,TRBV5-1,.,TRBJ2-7,TGCGCCAGCAGCTTGGTGAGCGGCCAAAGCTCCTACGAGCAGTACTTC,CASSLVSGQSSYEQYF
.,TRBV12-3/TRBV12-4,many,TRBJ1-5,TGTGCCAGCAGCCCCGGGACATTTAGCAATCAGCCCCAGCATTTT,CASSPGTFSNQPQHF
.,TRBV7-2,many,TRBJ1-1,TGTGCCAGCAGCTTATCGCCAGGGTCTCACACTGAAGCTTTCTTT,CASSLSPGSHTEAFF
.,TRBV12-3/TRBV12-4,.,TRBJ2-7,TGTGCCAGCAGTTTTCCCCCCCAGGACTACGAGCAGTACTTC,CASSFPPQDYEQYF
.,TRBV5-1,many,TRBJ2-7,TGCGCCAGCAGGACGGGCCCGCAATCCTACGAGCAGTACTTC,CASRTGPQSYEQYF
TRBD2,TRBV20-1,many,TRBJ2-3,TGCAGTGCTAGAGATATTAGCGGGACTAGCGGCACAGATACGCAGTATTTT,CSARDISGTSGTDTQYF
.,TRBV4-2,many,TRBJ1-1,TGTGCCAGCAGCGAGGGGGGAGTTGAAGCTTTCTTT,CASSEGGVEAFF
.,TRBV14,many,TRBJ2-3,TGTGCCAGCAGCCCCGATTGGCCGGCCTTCACAGATACGCAGTATTTT,CASSPDWPAFTDTQYF
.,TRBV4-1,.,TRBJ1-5,TGCGCCAGCAGCCAGTGGGGGGAGAGCAATCAGCCCCAGCATTTT,CASSQWGESNQPQHF
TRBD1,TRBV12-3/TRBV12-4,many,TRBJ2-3,TGTGCCAGCAACCGGGCCCACAGGGGAACGCAGTATTTT,CASNRAHRGTQYF
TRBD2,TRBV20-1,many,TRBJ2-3,TGCAGTGTTAACAGGGGGACTAGCGGAAATACGCAGTATTTT,CSVNRGTSGNTQYF
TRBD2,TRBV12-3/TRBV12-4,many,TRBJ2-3,TGTGCCAGCAGTGAGACTAGCCCAGATACGCAGTATTTT,CASSETSPDTQYF
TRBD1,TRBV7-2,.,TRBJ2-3,TGTGCCAGCACCCCCGGGACAGGGTCGTATACGCAGTATTTT,CASTPGTGSYTQYF
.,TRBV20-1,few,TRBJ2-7,TGCAGTGCTAGCGGGGAACTTAGCTCCTACGAGCAGTACTTC,CSASGELSSYEQYF
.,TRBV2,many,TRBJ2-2,TGTGCCAGCAGGCCCTTAGTGGCCGGGGAGCTGTTTTTT,CASRPLVAGELFF
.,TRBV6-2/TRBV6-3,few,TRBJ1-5,TGTGCCAGCAGTTACTCGTTACAGGGCAATCAGCCCCAGCATTTT,CASSYSLQGNQPQHF
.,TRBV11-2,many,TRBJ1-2,TGTGCCAGCAGTTCTAGTCGGGACACTAACTATGGCTACACCTTC,CASSSSRDTNYGYTF
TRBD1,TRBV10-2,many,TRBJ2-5,TGCGCCAGCAGTGTAGTGGACAGGGGAGAGACCCAGTACTTC,CASSVVDRGETQYF
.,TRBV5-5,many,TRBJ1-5,TGTGCCAGCAGCTTGGATAGCAATCAGCCCCAGCATTTT,CASSLDSNQPQHF
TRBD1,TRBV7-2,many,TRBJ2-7,TGTGCCAGCAGCTTGGCGGGACCGACAGGGGCTGGGATTTCCTACGAGCAGTACTTC,CASSLAGPTGAGISYEQYF
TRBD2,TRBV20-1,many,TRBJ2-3,TGCAGTGCTCGGGGACTAGCGGGGGGGCCTAGCACAGATACGCAGTATTTT,CSARGLAGGPSTDTQYF
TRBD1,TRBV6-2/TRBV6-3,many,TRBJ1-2,TGTGCCAGCAGTTACCCCGACAGGGTCTATGGCTACACCTTC,CASSYPDRVYGYTF
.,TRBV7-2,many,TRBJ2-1,TGTGCCAGCAGCCCACAAACTGGGAATGAGCAGTTCTTC,CASSPQTGNEQFF
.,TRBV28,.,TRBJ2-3,TGTGCCAGCAGTCGCCCGGGGGTAACTAGCACAGATACGCAGTATTTT,CASSRPGVTSTDTQYF
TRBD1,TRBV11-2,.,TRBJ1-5,TGTGCCAGCAGCTTTGATAGCACCGGGACAGGCGGTATAGGCAATCAGCCCCAGCATTTT,CASSFDSTGTGGIGNQPQHF
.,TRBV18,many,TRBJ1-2,TGTGCCAGCTCACCAAGGGACAACTATGGCTACACCTTC,CASSPRDNYGYTF
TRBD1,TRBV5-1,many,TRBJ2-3,TGCGCCAGCAGCTTGCTGCCTCCCGGGACAGTGACAGATACGCAGTATTTT,CASSLLPPGTVTDTQYF
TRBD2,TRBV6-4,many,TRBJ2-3,TGTGCCAGCAGTGAACGAAGCGGGGACCACACAGATACGCAGTATTTT,CASSERSGDHTDTQYF
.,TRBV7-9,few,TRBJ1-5,TGTGCCAGCAGCTCAACCTTTCATGGGCAGCCCCAGCATTTT,CASSSTFHGQPQHF
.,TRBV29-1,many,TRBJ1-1,TGCAGCGTTGTTCCCGGTCCGAACACTGAAGCTTTCTTT,CSVVPGPNTEAFF
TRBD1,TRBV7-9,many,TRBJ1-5,TGTGCCAGCAGCCTCTCCGGGACAGGGTACTTTGAGCCCCAGCATTTT,CASSLSGTGYFEPQHF
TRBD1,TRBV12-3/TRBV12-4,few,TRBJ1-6,TGTGCCAGCAGTCCCGTCGGGACAGCCCCATCCCATTCACCCCTCCACTTT,CASSPVGTAPSHSPLHF
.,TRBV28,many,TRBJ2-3,TGTGCCAGCAGTTCGACAGGGGCGGGAGGTACGCAGTATTTT,CASSSTGAGGTQYF
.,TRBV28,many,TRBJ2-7,TGTGCCAGCAGGGTCGGGGGCGGCTCCTACGAGCAGTACTTC,CASRVGGGSYEQYF